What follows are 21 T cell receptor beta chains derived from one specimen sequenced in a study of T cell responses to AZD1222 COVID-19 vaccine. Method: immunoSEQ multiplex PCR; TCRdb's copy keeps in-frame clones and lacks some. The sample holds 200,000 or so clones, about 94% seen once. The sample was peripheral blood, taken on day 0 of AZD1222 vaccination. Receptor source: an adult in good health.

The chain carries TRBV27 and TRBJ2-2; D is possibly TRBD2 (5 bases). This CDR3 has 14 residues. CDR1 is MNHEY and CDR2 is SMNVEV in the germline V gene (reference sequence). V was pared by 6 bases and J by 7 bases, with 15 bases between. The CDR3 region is CASSFRGPIGELFF. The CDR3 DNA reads TGTGCCAGCAGCTTTAGAGGGCCGATCGGGGAGCTGTTTTTT.

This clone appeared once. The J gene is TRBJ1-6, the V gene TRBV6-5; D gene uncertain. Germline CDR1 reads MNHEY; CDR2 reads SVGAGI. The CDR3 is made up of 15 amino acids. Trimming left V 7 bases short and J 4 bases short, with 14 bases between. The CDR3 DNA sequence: TGTGCCAGCACACTTCCGGGAGATTATAATTCACCCCTCCACTTT. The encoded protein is CASTLPGDYNSPLHF.

The CDR3, as DNA: TGTGCCAGTAGTATCCCGCCTCAGCCCCAGCATTTT. Its translation: CASSIPPQPQHF. The gene calls are TRBV19 and TRBJ1-5; D not certain. CDR3 length: 12 amino acids. Germline lookup yields CDR1 LNHDA and CDR2 SQIVND (reference sequence). V gave up 3 bases and J gave up 6 bases, with 6 bases separating them.

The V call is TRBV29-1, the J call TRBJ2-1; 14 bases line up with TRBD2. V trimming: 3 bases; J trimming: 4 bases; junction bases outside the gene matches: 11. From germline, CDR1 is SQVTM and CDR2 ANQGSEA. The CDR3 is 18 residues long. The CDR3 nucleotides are TGCAGCGTTGAGGGACTAGCGGGAGAGGGGCGGGGATACAATGAGCAGTTCTTC. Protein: CSVEGLAGEGRGYNEQFF.

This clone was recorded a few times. CDR3 loop: CASSNGQGAGQETQYF. The CDR3 region has the DNA TGTGCCAGCAGCAATGGACAGGGAGCGGGCCAAGAGACCCAGTACTTC. This sequence joins TRBV3-1 (or the pseudogene TRBV3-2) and TRBJ2-5; 8 bases map to TRBD1. In germline, CDR1 is LGHDT, CDR2 YNNKEL (reference sequence). The CDR3 loop spans 16 amino acids. The J segment lost 1 base and the V segment lost 5 bases, leaving 9 bases of the junction unmatched.

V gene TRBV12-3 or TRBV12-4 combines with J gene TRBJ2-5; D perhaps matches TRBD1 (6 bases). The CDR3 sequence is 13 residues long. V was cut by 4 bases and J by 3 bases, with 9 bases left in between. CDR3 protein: CASSWGQEETQYF. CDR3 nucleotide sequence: TGTGCCAGCAGTTGGGGACAAGAAGAGACCCAGTACTTC.

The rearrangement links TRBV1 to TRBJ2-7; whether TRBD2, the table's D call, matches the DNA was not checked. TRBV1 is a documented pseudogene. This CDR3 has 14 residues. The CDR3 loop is CTPINPAGSGEQYF. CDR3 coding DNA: TGCACCCCGATAAACCCAGCGGGAAGCGGCGAGCAGTACTTC.

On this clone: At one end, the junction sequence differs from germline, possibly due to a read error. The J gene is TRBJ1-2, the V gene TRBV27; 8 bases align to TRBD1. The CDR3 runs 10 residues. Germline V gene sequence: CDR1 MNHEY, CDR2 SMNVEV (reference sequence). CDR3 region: CASSLSTGDF. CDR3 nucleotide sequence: TGTGCCAGCAGTTTATCGACAGGGGACTTC.

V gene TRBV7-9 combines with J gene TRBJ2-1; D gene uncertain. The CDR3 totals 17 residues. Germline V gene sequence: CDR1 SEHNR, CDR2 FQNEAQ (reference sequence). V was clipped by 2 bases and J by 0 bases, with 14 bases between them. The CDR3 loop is CASSLLAATSSYNEQFF. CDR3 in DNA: TGTGCCAGCAGCTTACTGGCAGCGACGAGCTCCTACAATGAGCAGTTCTTC.

The CDR3 here is CASSYWVSSGKYEQYF. DNA for the CDR3: TGTGCCAGCAGTTACTGGGTCTCTAGCGGAAAATACGAGCAGTACTTC. The chain joins TRBV6-2 or TRBV6-3 to TRBJ2-7, with 7 bases identical to TRBD2. The germline V gene encodes CDR1 MNHEY and CDR2 SVGEGT. Trimming cost V 1 base and J 4 bases; bases outside gene matches: 10. The CDR3 consists of 16 residues.

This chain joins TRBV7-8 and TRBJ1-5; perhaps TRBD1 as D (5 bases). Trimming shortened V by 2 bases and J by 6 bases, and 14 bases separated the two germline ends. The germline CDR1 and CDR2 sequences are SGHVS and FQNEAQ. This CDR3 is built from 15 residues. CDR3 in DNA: TGTGCCAGCAGCTTACAGGATGGGGGTGGTCAGCCCCAGCATTTT. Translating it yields CASSLQDGGGQPQHF.

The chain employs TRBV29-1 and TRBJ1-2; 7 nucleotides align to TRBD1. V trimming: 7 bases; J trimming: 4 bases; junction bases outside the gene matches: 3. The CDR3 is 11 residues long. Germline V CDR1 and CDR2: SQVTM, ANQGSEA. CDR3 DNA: TGCAGCGGTCGGACAGGCTATGGCTACACCTTC. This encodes CSGRTGYGYTF.

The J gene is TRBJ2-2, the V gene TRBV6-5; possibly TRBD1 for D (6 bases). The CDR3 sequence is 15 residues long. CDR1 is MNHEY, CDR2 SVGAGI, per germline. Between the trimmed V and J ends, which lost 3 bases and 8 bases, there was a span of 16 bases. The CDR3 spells CASSYWDIVGGELFF. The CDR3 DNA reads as TGTGCCAGCAGTTATTGGGACATAGTCGGAGGGGAGCTGTTTTTT.

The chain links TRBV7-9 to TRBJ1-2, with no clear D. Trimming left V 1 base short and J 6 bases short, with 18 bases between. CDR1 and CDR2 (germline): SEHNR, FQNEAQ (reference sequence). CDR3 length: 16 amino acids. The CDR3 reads CASSLGMEPPGNGYTF. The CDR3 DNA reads TGTGCCAGCAGCTTAGGAATGGAGCCGCCCGGCAATGGCTACACCTTC.

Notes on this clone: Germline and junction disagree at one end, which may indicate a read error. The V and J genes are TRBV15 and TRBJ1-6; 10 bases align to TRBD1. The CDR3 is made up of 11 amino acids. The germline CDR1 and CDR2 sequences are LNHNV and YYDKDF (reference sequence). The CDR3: CATSPPGTGEF. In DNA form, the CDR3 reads TGTGCCACCAGCCCGCCCGGGACAGGGGAGTTT.

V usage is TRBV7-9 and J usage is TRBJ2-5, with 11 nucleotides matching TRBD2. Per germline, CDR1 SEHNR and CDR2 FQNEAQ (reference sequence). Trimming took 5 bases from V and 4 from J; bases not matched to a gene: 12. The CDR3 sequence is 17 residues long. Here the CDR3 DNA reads TGTGCCAGCAGCCCATGGACTAGCGGGTTCGAGGGAGAGACCCAGTACTTC. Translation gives CASSPWTSGFEGETQYF.

This CDR3 reads CASSMAGETDTQYF. The CDR3 nucleotides are TGTGCCAGCAGTATGGCGGGAGAGACAGATACGCAGTATTTT. The V gene is TRBV6-4, the J gene TRBJ2-3; 7 positions match TRBD2. This CDR3 region has 14 residues. J was trimmed by 3 bases and V by 5 bases; bases with no gene match: 5. Germline V CDR1 and CDR2: MRHNA, SNTAGT.

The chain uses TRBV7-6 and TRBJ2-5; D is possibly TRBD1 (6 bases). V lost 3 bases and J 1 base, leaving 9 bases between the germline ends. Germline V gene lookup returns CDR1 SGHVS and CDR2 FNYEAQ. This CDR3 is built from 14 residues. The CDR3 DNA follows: TGTGCCAGCAGCTTGAACAGGGCCCAAGAGACCCAGTACTTC. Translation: CASSLNRAQETQYF.

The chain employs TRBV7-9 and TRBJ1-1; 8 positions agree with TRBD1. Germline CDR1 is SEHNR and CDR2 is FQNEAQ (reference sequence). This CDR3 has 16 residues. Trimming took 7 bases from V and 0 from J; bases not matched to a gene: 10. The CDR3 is CASTKTGDGLNTEAFF. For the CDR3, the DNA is TGTGCCAGCACCAAGACAGGGGATGGCTTGAACACTGAAGCTTTCTTT.

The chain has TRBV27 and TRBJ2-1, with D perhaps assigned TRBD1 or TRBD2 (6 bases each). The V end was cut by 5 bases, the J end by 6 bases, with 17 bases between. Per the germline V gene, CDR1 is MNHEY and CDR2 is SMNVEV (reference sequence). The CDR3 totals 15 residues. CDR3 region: CASSKGGPNRNEQFF. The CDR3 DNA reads TGTGCCAGCAGTAAAGGGGGGCCCAATCGCAATGAGCAGTTCTTC.

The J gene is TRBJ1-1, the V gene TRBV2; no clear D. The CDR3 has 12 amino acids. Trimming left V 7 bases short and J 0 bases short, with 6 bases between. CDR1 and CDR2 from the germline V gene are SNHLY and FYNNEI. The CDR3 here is CASIRLNTEAFF. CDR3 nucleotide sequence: TGTGCCAGCATAAGGTTGAACACTGAAGCTTTCTTT. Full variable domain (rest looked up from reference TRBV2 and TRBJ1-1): EPEVTQTPSHQVTQMGQEVILRCVPISNHLYFYWYRQILGQKVEFLVSFYNNEISEKSEIFDDQFSVERPDGSNFTLKIRSTKLEDSAMYFCASIRLNTEAFFGQGTRLTVV.